This T cell receptor beta chain was sequenced in a study of T cells in localized non-small cell lung cancer (dated by TCRdb to the early 2020s). At the level of the whole study: The study analyzed T cell repertoires of 200 to 250 early-stage NSCLC patients, comparing tumors and uninvolved tumor-adjacent lungs. Of the NSCLC patients, 120 to 150 were male and approximately 99 were female, and the mean age was approximately 69 years. The cohort consisted of approximately 240 treatment-naive NSCLC patients whose localized lung tumors had been resected. Findings and caveats that apply to the study as a whole: Higher T cell density in blood was associated with longer overall survival, whereas higher clonality in adjacent lung was associated with shorter survival. Uninvolved tumor-adjacent lung showed the highest T cell clonality, higher than tumor, which suggests more focused antigenic responses in the uninvolved tumor-adjacent lung. Because multi-region tumor sequencing was not done, intratumor heterogeneity could not be ruled out. Because the study design was exploratory, TCR variables were selected using unadjusted p-values without false-discovery rate correction. Of the top 100 tumor clones, a median of approximately 60 were detected in paired uninvolved adjacent lung; approximately 28 were also among that lung's top 100.

Uninvolved adjacent lung was obtained at least 2 cm from the tumor margin, and the absence of atypia was confirmed by two independent pathologists. At diagnosis, tumor, uninvolved tumor-adjacent lung and peripheral blood were collected and then preserved as a mix of FFPE and fresh-frozen material. The immunoSEQ Assay was used to sequence TCR beta CDR3 regions from DNA. The study's own analysis went as follows. T cell density was computed as TCR beta template counts normalized to usable DNA estimated by amplifying housekeeping genes. Richness was estimated using the preseqR package, with extrapolation to 400,000 templates for PBMC samples and to 120,000 templates for tissue samples. Clonality was calculated as one minus Pielou's evenness. Tissue-enriched TCRs were identified by differential abundance testing using productive amino-acid clonotypes, minimum total count 5 and alpha 0.1. The Jaccard Index and the Morisita Overlap Index were used to quantify repertoire overlap between compartments. GLIPH clustered TCR beta CDR3s with public tetramer-defined viral CDR3s; viral motifs required at least three viral sequences plus V-gene enrichment. Drawn from immuneACCESS, this table holds only the in-frame rearrangements with V and J called that TCRdb kept. Clones are partly lost; checked studies trace under half to an unresolved V gene and leave the rest unexplained. The V and J calls and clone size are taken from that table; D and trimming were inferred from the DNA. A total of 1,000 or so clones appear in this sample, roughly 34% of them only once. The ten largest clones capture approximately 15% of the sample.

This clone was counted between two and nine times. The antigen it recognizes is unknown. One base away there is no much larger clone; base qualities are not given. Sample: normal lung tissue next to the tumor, taken before any cancer treatment. The clonotype comes from a woman aged 35 to 70 with stage II squamous cell lung carcinoma.

The CDR3 region has the sequence CASSIVPGAVTEAFF. The nucleotides read TGTGCCAGTAGTATAGTCCCGGGGGCCGTCACTGAAGCTTTCTTT. The chain is assembled from TRBV19 and TRBJ1-1; a weak D assignment points to TRBD1 (6 bases agree). Trimming at the junction amounts to 1 base on V and 4 bases on J, and the germline ends lie 13 bases apart. The cysteine opens and the phenylalanine closes a CDR3 of 15 amino acids. Only CDR3 DNA remains: 45 bases, in frame from the first base. CDR1 and CDR2 are read off the germline V gene (reference sequence) as LNHDA and SQIVND.